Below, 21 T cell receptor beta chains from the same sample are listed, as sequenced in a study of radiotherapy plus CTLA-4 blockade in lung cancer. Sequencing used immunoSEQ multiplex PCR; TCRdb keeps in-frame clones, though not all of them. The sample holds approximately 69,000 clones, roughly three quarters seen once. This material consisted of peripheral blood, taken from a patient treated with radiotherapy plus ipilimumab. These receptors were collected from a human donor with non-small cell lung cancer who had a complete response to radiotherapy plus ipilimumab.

The CDR3 DNA reads TGTGCCAGCAGCTTAGATCCTAGCGGGATTAGTAATGAGCAGTTCTTC. Amino acids: CASSLDPSGISNEQFF. This chain connects TRBV11-3 to TRBJ2-1; 9 nucleotides line up with TRBD2. Germline CDR1 reads SGHNT; CDR2 reads YENEEA. V was pared by 0 bases and J by 7 bases, with 7 bases of the junction left unmatched. The CDR3 has 16 amino acids.

CDR3 protein: CASSLPGTGREQFF. The CDR3 DNA reads as TGTGCCAGCAGCTTACCCGGGACAGGGCGTGAGCAGTTCTTC. V gene TRBV11-3 combines with J gene TRBJ2-1; 9 nucleotides line up with TRBD1. The junction had 5 bases not matched to a gene; V was cut back by 2 bases and J by 9 bases. CDR1 is SGHNT, CDR2 YENEEA, per germline. The CDR3 consists of 14 residues.

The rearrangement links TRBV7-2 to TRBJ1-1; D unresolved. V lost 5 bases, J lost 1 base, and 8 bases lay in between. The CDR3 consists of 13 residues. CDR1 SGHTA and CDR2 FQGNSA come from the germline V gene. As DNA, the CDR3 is TGTGCCAGCAGCCTCGGGAAGAACACTGAAGCTTTCTTT. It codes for CASSLGKNTEAFF. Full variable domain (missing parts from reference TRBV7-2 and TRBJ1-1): GAGVSQSPSNKVTEKGKDVELRCDPISGHTALYWYRQSLGQGLEFLIYFQGNSAPDKSGLPSDRFSAERTGGSVSTLTIQRTQQEDSAVYLCASSLGKNTEAFFGQGTRLTVV.

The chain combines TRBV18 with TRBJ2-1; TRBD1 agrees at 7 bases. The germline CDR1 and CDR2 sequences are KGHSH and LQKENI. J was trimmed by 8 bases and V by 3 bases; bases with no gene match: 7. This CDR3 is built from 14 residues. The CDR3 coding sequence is TGTGCCAGCTCACCGGACAGGTCTGCGGATGAGCAGTTCTTC. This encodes CASSPDRSADEQFF.

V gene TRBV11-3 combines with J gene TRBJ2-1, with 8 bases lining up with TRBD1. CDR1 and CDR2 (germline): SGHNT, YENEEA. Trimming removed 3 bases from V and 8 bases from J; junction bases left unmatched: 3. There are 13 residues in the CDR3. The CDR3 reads CASSFSGGHEQFF. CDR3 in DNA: TGTGCCAGCAGCTTCTCAGGGGGCCATGAGCAGTTCTTC.

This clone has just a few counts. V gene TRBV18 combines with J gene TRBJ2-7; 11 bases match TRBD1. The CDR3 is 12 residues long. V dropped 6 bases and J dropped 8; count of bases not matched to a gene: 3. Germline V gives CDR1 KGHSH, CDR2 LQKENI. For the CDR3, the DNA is TGTGCCAGCTCGCCGGACAGGGGGCAGCAGTACTTC. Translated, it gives CASSPDRGQQYF.

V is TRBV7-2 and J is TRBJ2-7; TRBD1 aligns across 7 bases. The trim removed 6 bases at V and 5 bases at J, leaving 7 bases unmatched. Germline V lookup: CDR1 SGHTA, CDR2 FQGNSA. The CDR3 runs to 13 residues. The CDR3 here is CASRRQGINEQYF. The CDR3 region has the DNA TGTGCCAGCAGACGACAGGGAATCAACGAGCAGTACTTC.

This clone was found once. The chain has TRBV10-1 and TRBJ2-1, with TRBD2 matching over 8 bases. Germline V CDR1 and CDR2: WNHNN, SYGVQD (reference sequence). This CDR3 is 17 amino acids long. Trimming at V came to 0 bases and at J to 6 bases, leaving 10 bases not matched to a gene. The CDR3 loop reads CASSESKLAAGGNEQFF. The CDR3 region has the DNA TGCGCCAGCAGTGAGTCGAAACTAGCTGCGGGGGGCAATGAGCAGTTCTTC.

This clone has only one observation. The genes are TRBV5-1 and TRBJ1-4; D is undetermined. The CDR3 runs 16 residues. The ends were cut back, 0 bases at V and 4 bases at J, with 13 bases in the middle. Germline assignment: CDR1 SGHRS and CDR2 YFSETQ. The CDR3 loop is CASSLADNRRNEKLFF. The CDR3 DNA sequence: TGCGCCAGCAGCTTGGCCGACAACCGGCGTAATGAAAAACTGTTTTTT.

The CDR3 sequence: CASSSGPISYGYTF. In nucleotides, the CDR3 is TGTGCCAGCAGCTCCGGACCGATTTCCTATGGCTACACCTTC. The chain links TRBV7-9 to TRBJ1-2; D not certain. V lost 4 bases and J lost 4, with 13 bases in between. The CDR3 consists of 14 residues. Germline-derived CDR1 and CDR2 are SEHNR and FQNEAQ (reference sequence).

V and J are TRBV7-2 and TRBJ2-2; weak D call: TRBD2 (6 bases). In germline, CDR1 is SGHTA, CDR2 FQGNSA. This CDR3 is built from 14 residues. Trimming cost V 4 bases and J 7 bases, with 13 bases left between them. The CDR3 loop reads CASSSQPGGGELFF. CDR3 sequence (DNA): TGTGCCAGCAGCTCCCAGCCCGGGGGCGGGGAGCTGTTTTTT. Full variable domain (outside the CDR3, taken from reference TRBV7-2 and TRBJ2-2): GAGVSQSPSNKVTEKGKDVELRCDPISGHTALYWYRQSLGQGLEFLIYFQGNSAPDKSGLPSDRFSAERTGGSVSTLTIQRTQQEDSAVYLCASSSQPGGGELFFGEGSRLTVL.

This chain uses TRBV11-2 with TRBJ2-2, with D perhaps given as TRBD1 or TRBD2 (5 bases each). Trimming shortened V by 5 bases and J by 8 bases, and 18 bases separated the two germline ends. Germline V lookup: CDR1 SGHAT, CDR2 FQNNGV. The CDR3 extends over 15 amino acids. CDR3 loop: CASSIGTAVGGELFF. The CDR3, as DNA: TGTGCCAGCAGCATTGGGACCGCGGTTGGGGGGGAGCTGTTTTTT.

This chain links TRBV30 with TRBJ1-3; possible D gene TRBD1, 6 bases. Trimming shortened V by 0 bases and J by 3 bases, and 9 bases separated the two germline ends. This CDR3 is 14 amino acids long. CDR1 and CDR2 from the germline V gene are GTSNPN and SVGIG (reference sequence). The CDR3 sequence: CAWSVQGGGNTIYF. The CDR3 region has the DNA TGTGCCTGGAGTGTACAAGGGGGTGGAAACACCATATATTTT.

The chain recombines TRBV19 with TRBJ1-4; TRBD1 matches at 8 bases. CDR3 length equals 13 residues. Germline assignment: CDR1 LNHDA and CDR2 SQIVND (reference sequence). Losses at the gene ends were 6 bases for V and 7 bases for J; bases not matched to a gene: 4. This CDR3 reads CASRTGESEKLFF. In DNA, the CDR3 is TGTGCCAGTAGGACAGGGGAGAGTGAAAAACTGTTTTTT.

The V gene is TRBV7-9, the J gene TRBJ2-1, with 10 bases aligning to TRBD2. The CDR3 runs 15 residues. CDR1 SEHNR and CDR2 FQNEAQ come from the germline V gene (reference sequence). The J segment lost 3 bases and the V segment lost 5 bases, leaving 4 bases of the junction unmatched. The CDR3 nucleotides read TGTGCCAGCAGCCCTGGGACTAGCGACTACAATGAGCAGTTCTTC. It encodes CASSPGTSDYNEQFF. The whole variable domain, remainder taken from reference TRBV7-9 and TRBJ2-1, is DTGVSQNPRHKITKRGQNVTFRCDPISEHNRLYWYRQTLGQGPEFLTYFQNEAQLEKSRLLSDRFSAERPKGSFSTLEIQRTEQGDSAMYLCASSPGTSDYNEQFFGPGTRLTVL.

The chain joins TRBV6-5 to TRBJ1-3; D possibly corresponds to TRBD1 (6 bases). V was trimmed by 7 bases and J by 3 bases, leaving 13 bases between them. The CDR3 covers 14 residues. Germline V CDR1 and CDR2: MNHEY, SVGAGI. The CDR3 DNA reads TGTGCCAGCACCGGTTGGACAGATGGAAACACCATATATTTT. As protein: CASTGWTDGNTIYF.

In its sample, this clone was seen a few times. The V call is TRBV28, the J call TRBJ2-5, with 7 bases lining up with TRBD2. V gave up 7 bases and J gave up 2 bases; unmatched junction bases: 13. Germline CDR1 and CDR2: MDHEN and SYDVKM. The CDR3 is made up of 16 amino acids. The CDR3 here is CASTPEGPGGQETQYF. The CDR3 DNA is TGTGCCAGCACCCCCGAGGGGCCGGGGGGACAAGAGACCCAGTACTTC.

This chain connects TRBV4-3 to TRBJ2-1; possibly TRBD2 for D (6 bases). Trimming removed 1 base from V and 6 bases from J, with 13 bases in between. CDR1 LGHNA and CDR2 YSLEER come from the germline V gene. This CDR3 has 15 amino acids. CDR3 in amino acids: CASSQVGRNFNEQFF. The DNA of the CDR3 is TGCGCCAGCAGCCAAGTCGGGAGAAACTTCAATGAGCAGTTCTTC.

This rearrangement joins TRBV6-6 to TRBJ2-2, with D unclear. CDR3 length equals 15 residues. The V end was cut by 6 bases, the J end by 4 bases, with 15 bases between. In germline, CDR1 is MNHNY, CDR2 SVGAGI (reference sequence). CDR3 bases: TGTGCCAGCAGAGGGTCCACTGGATCCACCGGGGAGCTGTTTTTT. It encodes CASRGSTGSTGELFF.

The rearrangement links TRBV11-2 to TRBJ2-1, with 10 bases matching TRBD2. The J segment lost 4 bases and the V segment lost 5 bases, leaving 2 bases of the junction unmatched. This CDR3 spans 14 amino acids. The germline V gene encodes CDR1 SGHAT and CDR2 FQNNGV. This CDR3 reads CASSPGLAYNEQFF. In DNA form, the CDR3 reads TGTGCCAGCAGCCCGGGACTAGCGTACAATGAGCAGTTCTTC.

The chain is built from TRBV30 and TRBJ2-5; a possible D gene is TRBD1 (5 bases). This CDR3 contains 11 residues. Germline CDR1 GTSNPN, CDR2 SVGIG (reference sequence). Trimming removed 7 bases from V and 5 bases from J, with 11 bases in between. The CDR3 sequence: CASQGLETQYF. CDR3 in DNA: TGTGCCTCTCAGGGTCTTGAGACCCAGTACTTC.